Shown below are 24 T cell receptor beta chains from a single sample sequenced in a study of PD-1 blockade in classical Hodgkin lymphoma. Some clones are missing from TCRdb's copy, which holds only in-frame ones; the method was immunoSEQ multiplex PCR. The sample holds more than 4,000 clones; 81% are singletons and the top ten take around 15%. The time point was: newly diagnosed, previously untreated cHL patient sample. The CD8+ T cells came from thawed PBMCs through magnetic negative selection. Material: CD8+ T cells from blood. Source of these receptors: a human donor with classical Hodgkin lymphoma.

The rearrangement uses TRBV4-1 and TRBJ2-1; TRBD2 matches at 7 bases. This CDR3 contains 16 residues. The V and J ends lost 3 bases and 0 bases, in that order; junction bases with no gene match: 5. Germline V gene sequence: CDR1 MGHRA, CDR2 YSYEKL. For the CDR3, the DNA is TGCGCCAGCAGCCACCCAGCTAGCGGCTCCTACAATGAGCAGTTCTTC. Protein: CASSHPASGSYNEQFF.

The V and J genes are TRBV19 and TRBJ2-2; D call uncertain. This CDR3 has 15 amino acids. CDR1 is LNHDA and CDR2 is SQIVND in the germline V gene (reference sequence). V was clipped by 4 bases and J by 3 bases, with 12 bases between them. CDR3 DNA: TGTGCCAGTAGTACCTACTCTTACTACACCGGGGAGCTGTTTTTT. This sequence encodes CASSTYSYYTGELFF.

The chain carries TRBV10-3 and TRBJ1-2; possibly TRBD1 for D (5 bases). Trimming pared 11 bases from V and 5 bases from J, leaving 18 bases between. CDR1 is ENHRY and CDR2 is SYGVKD in the germline V gene. The CDR3 loop spans 13 amino acids. CDR3 sequence: CAADGEGLYGYTF. The CDR3 DNA reads as TGTGCCGCCGACGGGGAGGGGCTGTATGGCTACACCTTC.

This chain connects TRBV7-2 to TRBJ2-1; 12 bases match TRBD1. The J segment lost 8 bases and the V segment lost 5 bases, leaving 16 bases of the junction unmatched. The CDR3 extends over 18 amino acids. Germline CDR1 and CDR2: SGHTA and FQGNSA. The CDR3 protein is CASSLNPAGTGGRDEQFF. CDR3 DNA sequence: TGTGCCAGCAGCCTCAATCCCGCCGGGACAGGGGGCCGAGATGAGCAGTTCTTC.

The genes are TRBV7-9 and TRBJ1-3; D is undetermined. The ends were cut back, 1 base at V and 0 bases at J, with 7 bases in the middle. This CDR3 spans 15 amino acids. CDR1 is SEHNR and CDR2 is FQNEAQ in the germline V gene (reference sequence). CDR3 loop: CASSLDKSSGNTIYF. The DNA of the CDR3 is TGTGCCAGCAGCTTAGACAAAAGCTCTGGAAACACCATATATTTT.

The sample holds one count of this clone. The V call is TRBV2, the J call TRBJ1-3, with D unresolved. There are 14 residues in the CDR3. Germline V lookup: CDR1 SNHLY, CDR2 FYNNEI. Trimming took off 3 bases at V and 4 bases at J, with 10 bases between the two ends. The CDR3 spells CASSDFGGGNTIYF. CDR3 bases: TGTGCCAGCAGTGATTTTGGTGGGGGAAACACCATATATTTT.

The V call is TRBV30, the J call TRBJ2-6; D not resolved. Germline CDR1 GTSNPN, CDR2 SVGIG (reference sequence). This CDR3 comprises 14 residues. Trimming stripped 1 base from V and 4 bases from J, with 8 bases between. CDR3: CAWSGVTGANVLTF. CDR3 coding DNA: TGTGCCTGGAGTGGAGTAACAGGGGCCAACGTCCTGACTTTC.

The rearrangement links TRBV6-5 to TRBJ2-1; D is ambiguous. Germline V gives CDR1 MNHEY, CDR2 SVGAGI. The CDR3 spans 13 residues. Trimming removed 0 bases at V and 8 bases at J, with 8 bases between. In nucleotides, the CDR3 is TGTGCCAGCAGTTACTCGATAGGGTATGAGCAGTTCTTC. Its translation: CASSYSIGYEQFF.

V and J are TRBV13 and TRBJ2-7; no clear D gene. The V and J ends lost 1 base and 4 bases respectively, with 8 bases between them. The CDR3 length is 13 residues. In germline, CDR1 is PRHDT, CDR2 FYEKMQ (reference sequence). The chain's CDR3 is CASSLVGQYEQYF. As DNA, the CDR3 is TGTGCCAGCAGCTTAGTTGGCCAATACGAGCAGTACTTC. Full variable domain (missing parts from reference TRBV13 and TRBJ2-7): AAGVIQSPRHLIKEKRETATLKCYPIPRHDTVYWYQQGPGQDPQFLISFYEKMQSDKGSIPDRFSAQQFSDYHSELNMSSLELGDSALYFCASSLVGQYEQYFGPGTRLTVT.

The chain employs TRBV29-1 and TRBJ2-6; D remains unclear. The germline CDR1 and CDR2 sequences are SQVTM and ANQGSEA. V lost 4 bases to trimming and J lost 1 base, with 5 bases between them. The length of the CDR3 is 13 residues. The chain's CDR3 is CSVARSGANVLTF. In DNA, the CDR3 is TGCAGCGTTGCGCGGTCTGGGGCCAACGTCCTGACTTTC.

This chain connects TRBV27 to TRBJ2-7, with TRBD2 matching 8 bases. The CDR3 contains 15 residues. Germline assignment: CDR1 MNHEY and CDR2 SMNVEV (reference sequence). V lost 1 base to trimming and J lost 3 bases; unmatched junction nucleotides: 5. The CDR3 nucleotides read TGTGCCAGCAGTTTATACGCGGGGGGAGGCTACGAGCAGTACTTC. Amino acid sequence: CASSLYAGGGYEQYF.

CDR3 protein: CASSGSASTFDTQYF. CDR3 DNA sequence: TGTGCCAGCAGCGGCTCGGCGTCTACTTTTGATACGCAGTATTTT. The rearrangement links TRBV9 to TRBJ2-3; D not resolved. Germline-derived CDR1 and CDR2 are SGDLS and YYNGEE. This CDR3 has 15 amino acids. Deletions cut 3 bases from V and 6 bases from J, with 17 bases between.

To note about this clone: One end of the junction fails to match germline, which may point to a read error. The chain uses TRBV5-3 and TRBJ1-2; D might be TRBD1 (5 bases). TRBV5-3 is designated an ORF whose function remains uncertain. The CDR3 sequence is 13 residues long. The CDR3 sequence: CASSLSGTSFNTF. As DNA, the CDR3 is TGTGCCAGCAGCTTGTCCGGGACCTCATTCAACACCTTC.

The rearrangement joins TRBV7-9 to TRBJ2-3; 7 bases map to TRBD1. The CDR3 totals 16 residues. The V gene's germline CDR1 is SEHNR and CDR2 FQNEAQ (reference sequence). J gave up 1 base and V 5 bases, and 9 bases lay outside the gene matches. In nucleotides, the CDR3 is TGTGCCAGCAGCCAAAGTAGGGGGCGGGGCACAGATACGCAGTATTTT. Residues: CASSQSRGRGTDTQYF.

The chain joins TRBV5-5 to TRBJ2-1, with D unclear. V was cut by 0 bases and J by 4 bases, with 5 bases left in between. Per germline, CDR1 SGHKS and CDR2 YYEKEE (reference sequence). CDR3 length: 13 amino acids. CDR3 nucleotide sequence: TGTGCCAGCAGCTTGGTGGATTACAATGAGCAGTTCTTC. Translated: CASSLVDYNEQFF.

The chain uses TRBV4-3 and TRBJ2-7; 7 bases agree with TRBD1. J lost 5 bases, V lost 4 bases, and 8 bases had no gene match. In germline, CDR1 is LGHNA, CDR2 YSLEER. This CDR3 is built from 14 residues. CDR3 nucleotides: TGCGCCAGCAGCCCCCGCCCAGGGGGAGACGAGCAGTACTTC. Amino acids: CASSPRPGGDEQYF.

This clone was counted once. This chain connects TRBV9 to TRBJ2-1; 9 bases line up with TRBD2. CDR3 length equals 15 residues. With 2 bases clipped from V and 6 bases from J, the junction kept 6 bases outside the gene matches. The germline V gene encodes CDR1 SGDLS and CDR2 YYNGEE. This chain's CDR3 is CASSVRLADTNEQFF. The CDR3 bases are TGTGCCAGCAGCGTTCGACTAGCGGACACCAATGAGCAGTTCTTC.

This rearrangement joins TRBV30 to TRBJ1-2; TRBD1 might be the D (6 bases). The germline CDR1 and CDR2 sequences are GTSNPN and SVGIG (reference sequence). The CDR3 length is 13 residues. V dropped 3 bases and J dropped 2 bases, with 10 bases sitting between them. CDR3 in DNA: TGTGCCTGGAGCCATACAGGGAACTATGGCTACACCTTC. Protein product: CAWSHTGNYGYTF.

The CDR3 nucleotides read TGTGCCAGCAGTTTCACTCAGCCTACCTTGGGGTCACCCCTCCACTTT. Its translation is CASSFTQPTLGSPLHF. V is TRBV27 and J is TRBJ1-6; D unclear. The CDR3 contains 16 residues. CDR1 and CDR2 from the germline V gene are MNHEY and SMNVEV (reference sequence). V was shortened by 3 bases and J by 10 bases, with 19 bases between the two germline ends.

V usage is TRBV13 and J usage is TRBJ1-3, with 7 bases lining up with TRBD1. Trimming at V came to 4 bases and at J to 0 bases, leaving 12 bases not matched to a gene. This CDR3 is built from 18 residues. Germline V CDR1 and CDR2: PRHDT, FYEKMQ (reference sequence). CDR3 region: CASSSQSGGDVSGNTIYF. The CDR3 region has the DNA TGTGCCAGCAGCTCACAGTCAGGGGGTGACGTCTCTGGAAACACCATATATTTT.

CDR3 nucleotide sequence: TGTGCCAGCAGCCCACAAGAACAGCGGGAAAGCTCCTACGAGCAGTACTTC. Its translation: CASSPQEQRESSYEQYF. The chain carries TRBV7-6 and TRBJ2-7; the match to TRBD2 covers 7 bases. After removal of 5 bases from V and 0 bases from J, the junction contained 13 bases not matched to a gene. CDR1 is SGHVS, CDR2 FNYEAQ, per germline. The CDR3 length is 17 residues.

The rearrangement uses TRBV7-2 and TRBJ2-7, with unresolved D. V was cut by 1 base and J by 4 bases, with 11 bases left in between. This CDR3 comprises 14 residues. Germline loops: CDR1 SGHTA, CDR2 FQGNSA. CDR3 coding DNA: TGTGCCAGCAGCTTAGGAACAGTCGTATACGAGCAGTACTTC. It translates to CASSLGTVVYEQYF.

The chain uses TRBV19 and TRBJ2-2, with 12 bases aligning to TRBD2. V lost 9 bases to trimming and J lost 7 bases; unmatched junction nucleotides: 27. The CDR3 is 21 amino acids. Germline-derived CDR1 and CDR2 are LNHDA and SQIVND (reference sequence). The DNA for the CDR3 is TGTGCCAGGCCTAGGGAGGGTGCAGCTAGCGGGAGGGCCTCTTACGGCGGGGAGCTGTTTTTT. The encoded protein is CARPREGAASGRASYGGELFF. The full variable domain, its missing parts supplied by reference TRBV19 and TRBJ2-2, is DGGITQSPKYLFRKEGQNVTLSCEQNLNHDAMYWYRQDPGQGLRLIYYSQIVNDFQKGDIAEGYSVSREKKESFPLTVTSAQKNPTAFYLCARPREGAASGRASYGGELFFGEGSRLTVL.

This clone turned up a few times. The chain links TRBV7-6 to TRBJ2-5; 9 bases map to TRBD2. The CDR3 covers 15 residues. With 1 base clipped from V and 5 bases from J, the junction kept 5 bases outside the gene matches. Germline CDR1 is SGHVS and CDR2 is FNYEAQ. Here the CDR3 reads CASSLVSGRMETQYF. CDR3 coding DNA: TGTGCCAGCAGCTTAGTCAGCGGGAGGATGGAGACCCAGTACTTC.